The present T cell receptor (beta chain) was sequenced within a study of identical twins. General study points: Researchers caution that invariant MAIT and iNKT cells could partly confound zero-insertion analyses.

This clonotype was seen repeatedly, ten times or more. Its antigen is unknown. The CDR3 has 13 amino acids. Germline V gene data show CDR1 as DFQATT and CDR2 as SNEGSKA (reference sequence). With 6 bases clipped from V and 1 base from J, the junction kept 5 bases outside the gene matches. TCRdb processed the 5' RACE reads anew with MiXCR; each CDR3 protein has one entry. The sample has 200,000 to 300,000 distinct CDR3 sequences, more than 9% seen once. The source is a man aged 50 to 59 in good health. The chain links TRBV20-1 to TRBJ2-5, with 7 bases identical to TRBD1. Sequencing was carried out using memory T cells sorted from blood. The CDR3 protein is CSAVGQLQETQYF. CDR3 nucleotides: TGCAGTGCCGTGGGACAGCTCCAAGAGACCCAGTACTTC.